The rows below give T cell receptor beta chains drawn from one sample of a study of blood T cells in healthy people across ages. TCRdb fed the 5' RACE reads into MiXCR, producing one record per CDR3 protein. The table includes roughly 1.6 million distinct CDR3 sequences, about 32% detected once. Sequences were obtained from blood. The receptors stem from a woman under 40 in good health. The CDR3 runs from the conserved cysteine through the conserved F or W. A D gene is named only where the DNA matches it firmly. Some rows mark clone size as missing; the rest say once, few, many or name a class of expanded clone.

abundance	len	d_gene	v_gene	j_gene	CDR3nt	CDR3aa
-	13	-	TRBV5-1	TRBJ2-7	TGCGCCAGCAGCTCCGGGGCAGGGGTCGAGCAGTACTTC	CASSSGAGVEQYF
few	12	-	TRBV28	TRBJ2-7	TGTGCCAGCAGTTTAAGCGAGGGCGAGCAGTACTTC	CASSLSEGEQYF
-	11	-	TRBV29-1	TRBJ1-1	TGCAGCGGCACTGGGGGGGGGGTAGCTTTCTTT	CSGTGGGVAFF
-	16	-	TRBV28	TRBJ1-2	TGTGCCAGCACCCTAAGGGCCGTAACACCTAACTATGGCTACACCTTC	CASTLRAVTPNYGYTF
-	16	TRBD1	TRBV5-1	TRBJ2-1	TGCGCCAGCAGAACAGGGGGGACCAGCTCCTACAATGAGCAGTTCTTC	CASRTGGTSSYNEQFF
few	14	-	TRBV13	TRBJ1-5	TGTGCCAGCAGTGCAGGGGAGTACAATCAGCCCCAGCATTTT	CASSAGEYNQPQHF
few	15	-	TRBV27	TRBJ2-1	TGTGCCAGCTCTCGAGGGAGCGGCACATACAATGAGCAGTTCTTC	CASSRGSGTYNEQFF
few	13	-	TRBV28	TRBJ1-2	TGTGCCAGCAGTTTAAAAGCCCCTTGGGGCTACACCTTC	CASSLKAPWGYTF
once	14	TRBD2	TRBV6-1	TRBJ2-7	TGTGCCAGCAGGCGGGAGGGACCCCCCTACGAGCAGTACTTC	CASRREGPPYEQYF
few	19	-	TRBV6-9	TRBJ2-5	TGTGCCAGCAGTTGCCGCCCCCGTTTTGGACCCCAGGGACAAGAGACCCAGTACTTC	CASSCRPRFGPQGQETQYF
-	20	TRBD1	TRBV4-1	TRBJ1-5	TGCGCCAGCAGCCAAGAAGGGACAGGAGGTACCCTTCCTCAAAATCAGCCCCAGCATTTT	CASSQEGTGGTLPQNQPQHF
-	15	TRBD2	TRBV28	TRBJ2-7	TGTGCCACCGGGGGGGTAGTGGGCATAACCTACGAGCAGTACTTC	CATGGVVGITYEQYF
few	16	-	TRBV4-1	TRBJ2-5	TGCGCCAGCAGCCAAGTTGGGCAGAAACCCCAAGAGACCCAGTACTTC	CASSQVGQKPQETQYF
-	16	TRBD2	TRBV27	TRBJ2-1	TGTGCCAGCAGTTTAACCACTAGCGGCCACGACAATGAGCAGTTCTTC	CASSLTTSGHDNEQFF
-	16	-	TRBV28	TRBJ2-1	TGTGCCAGCAGTCCGGGACAACAGCATATCTACAATGAGCAGTTCTTC	CASSPGQQHIYNEQFF
many	17	TRBD1	TRBV7-9	TRBJ2-5	TGTGCCAGCAGCTTAGGGCGGACAGGGAGTGGTGGAGAGACCCAGTACTTC	CASSLGRTGSGGETQYF
-	17	TRBD1	TRBV5-4	TRBJ2-3	TGTGCCAGCTCCTCTTGGACAGGCGATCTGTCGACAGATACGCAGTATTTT	CASSSWTGDLSTDTQYF